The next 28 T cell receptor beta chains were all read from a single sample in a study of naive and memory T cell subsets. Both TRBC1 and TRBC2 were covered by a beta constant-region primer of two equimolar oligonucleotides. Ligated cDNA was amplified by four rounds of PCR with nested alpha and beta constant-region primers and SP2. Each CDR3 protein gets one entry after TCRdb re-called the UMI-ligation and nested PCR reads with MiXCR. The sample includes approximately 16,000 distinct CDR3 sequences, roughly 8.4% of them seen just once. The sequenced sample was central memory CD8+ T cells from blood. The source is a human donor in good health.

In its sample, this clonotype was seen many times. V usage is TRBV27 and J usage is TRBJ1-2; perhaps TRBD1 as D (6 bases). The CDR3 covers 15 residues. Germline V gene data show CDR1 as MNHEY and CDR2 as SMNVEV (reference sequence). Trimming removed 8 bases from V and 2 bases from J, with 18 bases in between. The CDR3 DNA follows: TGTGCCAGCCGTTATGGAACAGGGCCCAACTATGGCTACACCTTC. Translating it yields CASRYGTGPNYGYTF.

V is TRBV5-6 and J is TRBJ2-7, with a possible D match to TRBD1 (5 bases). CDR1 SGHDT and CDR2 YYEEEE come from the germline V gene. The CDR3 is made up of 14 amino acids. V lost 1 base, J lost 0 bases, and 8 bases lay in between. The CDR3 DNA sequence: TGTGCCAGCAGCTTGAGACAGAGCTCCTACGAGCAGTACTTC. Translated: CASSLRQSSYEQYF.

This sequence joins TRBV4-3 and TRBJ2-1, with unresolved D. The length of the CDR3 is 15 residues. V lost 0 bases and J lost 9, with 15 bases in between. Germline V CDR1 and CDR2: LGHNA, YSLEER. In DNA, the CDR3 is TGCGCCAGCAGCCAAGATTCTAGTGGGAAGATTGAGCAGTTCTTC. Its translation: CASSQDSSGKIEQFF.

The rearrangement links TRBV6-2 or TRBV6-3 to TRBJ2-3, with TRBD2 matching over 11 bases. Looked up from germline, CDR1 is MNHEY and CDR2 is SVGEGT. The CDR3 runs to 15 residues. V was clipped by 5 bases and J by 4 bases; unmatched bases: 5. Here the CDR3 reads CASSNSGGASDTQYF. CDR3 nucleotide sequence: TGTGCCAGCAGTAATAGCGGGGGGGCCTCAGATACGCAGTATTTT.

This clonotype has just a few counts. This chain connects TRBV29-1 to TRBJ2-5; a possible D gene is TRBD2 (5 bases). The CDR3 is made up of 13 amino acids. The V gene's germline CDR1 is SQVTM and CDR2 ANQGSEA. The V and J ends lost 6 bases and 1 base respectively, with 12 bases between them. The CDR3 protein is CSVPGVVQETQYF. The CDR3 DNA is TGCAGCGTCCCCGGGGTAGTCCAAGAGACCCAGTACTTC.

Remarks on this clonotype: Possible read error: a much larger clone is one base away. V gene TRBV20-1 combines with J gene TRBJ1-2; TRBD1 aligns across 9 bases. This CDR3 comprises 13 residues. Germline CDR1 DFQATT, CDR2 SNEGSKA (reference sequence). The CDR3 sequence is CSARQGGSYDYTF. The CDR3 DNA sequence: TGCAGTGCTCGACAGGGGGGTAGCTATGACTACACCTTC.

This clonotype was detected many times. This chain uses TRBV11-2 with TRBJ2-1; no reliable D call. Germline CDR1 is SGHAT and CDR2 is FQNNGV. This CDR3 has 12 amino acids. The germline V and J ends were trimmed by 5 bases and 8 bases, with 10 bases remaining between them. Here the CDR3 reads CASSVDRDEQFF. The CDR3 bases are TGTGCCAGCAGCGTTGACCGCGATGAGCAGTTCTTC.

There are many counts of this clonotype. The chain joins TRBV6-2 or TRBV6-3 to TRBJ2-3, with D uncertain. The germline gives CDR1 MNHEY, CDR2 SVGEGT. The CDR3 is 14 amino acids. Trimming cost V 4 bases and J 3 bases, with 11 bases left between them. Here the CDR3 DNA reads TGTGCCAGCAGTTCCACCTTGGCGACAGATACGCAGTATTTT. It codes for CASSSTLATDTQYF.

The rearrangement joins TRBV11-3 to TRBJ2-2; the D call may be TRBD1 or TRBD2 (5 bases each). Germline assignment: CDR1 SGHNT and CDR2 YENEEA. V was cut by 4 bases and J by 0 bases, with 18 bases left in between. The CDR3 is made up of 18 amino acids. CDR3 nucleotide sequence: TGTGCCAGCAGCTACTTTCTCCGGGACCCGACGAACACCGGGGAGCTGTTTTTT. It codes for CASSYFLRDPTNTGELFF.

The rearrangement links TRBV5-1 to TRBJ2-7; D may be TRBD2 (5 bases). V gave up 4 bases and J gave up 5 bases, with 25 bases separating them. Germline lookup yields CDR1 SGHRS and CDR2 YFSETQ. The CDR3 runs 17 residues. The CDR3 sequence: CASSLLVGIRSVDEQYF. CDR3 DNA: TGCGCCAGCAGCCTACTAGTTGGTATCAGGTCAGTCGACGAGCAGTACTTC. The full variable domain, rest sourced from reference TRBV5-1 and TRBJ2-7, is KAGVTQTPRYLIKTRGQQVTLSCSPISGHRSVSWYQQTPGQGLQFLFEYFSETQRNKGNFPGRFSGRQFSNSRSEMNVSTLELGDSALYLCASSLLVGIRSVDEQYFGPGTRLTVT.

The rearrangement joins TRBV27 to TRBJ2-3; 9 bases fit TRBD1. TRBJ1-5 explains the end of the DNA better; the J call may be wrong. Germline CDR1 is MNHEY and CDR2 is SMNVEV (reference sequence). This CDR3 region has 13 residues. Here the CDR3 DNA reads TGTGCCAGCCTGGGACAGGGCACAGATACGCAGCATTTT. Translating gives CASLGQGTDTQHF.

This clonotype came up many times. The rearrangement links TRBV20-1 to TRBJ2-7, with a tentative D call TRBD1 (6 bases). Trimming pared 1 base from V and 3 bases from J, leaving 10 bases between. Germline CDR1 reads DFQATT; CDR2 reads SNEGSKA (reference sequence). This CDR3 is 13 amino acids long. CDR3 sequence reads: CSARGRTDYEQYF. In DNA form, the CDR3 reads TGCAGTGCTAGAGGCAGGACAGACTACGAGCAGTACTTC.

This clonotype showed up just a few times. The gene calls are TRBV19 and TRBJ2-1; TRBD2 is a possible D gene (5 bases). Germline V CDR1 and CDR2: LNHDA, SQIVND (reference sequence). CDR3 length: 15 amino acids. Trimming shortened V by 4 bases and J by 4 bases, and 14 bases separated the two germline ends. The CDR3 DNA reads TGTGCCAGTAGTACGCGGCTAGCCGATTACAATGAGCAGTTCTTC. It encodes CASSTRLADYNEQFF.

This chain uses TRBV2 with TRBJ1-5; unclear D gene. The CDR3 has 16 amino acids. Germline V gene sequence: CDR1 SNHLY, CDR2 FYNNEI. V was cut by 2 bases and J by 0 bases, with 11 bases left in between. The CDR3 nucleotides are TGTGCCAGCAGTGAAATCCGCCCGGGTAGCAATCAGCCCCAGCATTTT. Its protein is CASSEIRPGSNQPQHF.

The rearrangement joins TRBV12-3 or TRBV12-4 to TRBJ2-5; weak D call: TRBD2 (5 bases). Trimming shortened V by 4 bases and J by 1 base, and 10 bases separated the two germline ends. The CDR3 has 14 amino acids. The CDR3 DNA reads TGTGCCAGCAGTTACGGCGGGTCCCAAGAGACCCAGTACTTC. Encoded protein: CASSYGGSQETQYF.

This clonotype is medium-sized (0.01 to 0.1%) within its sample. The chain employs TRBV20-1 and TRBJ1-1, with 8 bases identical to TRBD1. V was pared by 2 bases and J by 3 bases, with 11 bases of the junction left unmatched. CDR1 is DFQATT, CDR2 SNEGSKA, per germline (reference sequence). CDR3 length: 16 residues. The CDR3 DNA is TGCAGTGCTAGAAGGGAACAGGGGGGATCGGACACTGAAGCTTTCTTT. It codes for CSARREQGGSDTEAFF.

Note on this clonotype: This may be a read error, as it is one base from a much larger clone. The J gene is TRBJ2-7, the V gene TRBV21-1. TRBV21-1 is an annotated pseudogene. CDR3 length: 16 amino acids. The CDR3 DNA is TGTGCCAGCAGCAAACCTCGGATAAAAGGCGGCTACGAGCAGTACTTC. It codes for CASSKPRIKGGYEQYF.

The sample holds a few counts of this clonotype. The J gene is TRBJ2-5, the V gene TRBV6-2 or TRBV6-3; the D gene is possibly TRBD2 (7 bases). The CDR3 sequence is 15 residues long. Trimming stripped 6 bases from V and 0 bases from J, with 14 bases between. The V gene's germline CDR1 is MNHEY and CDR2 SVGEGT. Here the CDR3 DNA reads TGTGCCAGCAGACCAGGGGAGGGGGACCAAGAGACCCAGTACTTC. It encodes CASRPGEGDQETQYF.

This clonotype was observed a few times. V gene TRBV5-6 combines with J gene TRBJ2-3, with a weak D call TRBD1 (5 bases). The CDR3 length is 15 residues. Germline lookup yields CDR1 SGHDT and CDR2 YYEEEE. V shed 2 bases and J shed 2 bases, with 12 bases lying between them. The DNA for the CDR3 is TGTGCCAGCAGCTTCGGCACTGGGGCCACAGATACGCAGTATTTT. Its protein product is CASSFGTGATDTQYF.

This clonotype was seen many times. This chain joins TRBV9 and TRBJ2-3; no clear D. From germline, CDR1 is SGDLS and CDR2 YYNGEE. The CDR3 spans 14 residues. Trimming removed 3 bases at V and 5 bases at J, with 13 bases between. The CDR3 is CASSEYPLIDTQYF. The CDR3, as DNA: TGTGCCAGCAGCGAATACCCTCTGATAGATACGCAGTATTTT.

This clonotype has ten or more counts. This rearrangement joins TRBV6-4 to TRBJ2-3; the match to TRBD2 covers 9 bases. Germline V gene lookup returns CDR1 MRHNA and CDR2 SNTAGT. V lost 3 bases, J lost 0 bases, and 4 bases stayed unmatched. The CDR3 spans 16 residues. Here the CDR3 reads CASSDRTSASTDTQYF. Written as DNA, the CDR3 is TGTGCCAGCAGTGATCGGACTAGCGCAAGCACAGATACGCAGTATTTT.

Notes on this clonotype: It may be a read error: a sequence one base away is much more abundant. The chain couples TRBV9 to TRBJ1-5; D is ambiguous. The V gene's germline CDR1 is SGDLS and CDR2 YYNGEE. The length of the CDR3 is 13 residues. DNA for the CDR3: TGTGCCGGCAGCGTAGGAGGTACCCAGCCCCAGCATTTT. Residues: CAGSVGGTQPQHF. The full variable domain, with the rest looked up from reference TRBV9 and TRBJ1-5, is DSGVTQTPKHLITATGQRVTLRCSPRSGDLSVYWYQQSLDQGLQFLIQYYNGEERAKGNILERFSAQQFPDLHSELNLSSLELGDSALYFCAGSVGGTQPQHFGDGTRLSIL.

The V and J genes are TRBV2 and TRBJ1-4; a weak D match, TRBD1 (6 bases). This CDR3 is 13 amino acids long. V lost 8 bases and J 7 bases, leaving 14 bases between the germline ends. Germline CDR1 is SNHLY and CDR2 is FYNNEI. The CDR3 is CASLKKGGEKLFF. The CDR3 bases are TGTGCCAGCTTAAAGAAGGGGGGTGAAAAACTGTTTTTT.

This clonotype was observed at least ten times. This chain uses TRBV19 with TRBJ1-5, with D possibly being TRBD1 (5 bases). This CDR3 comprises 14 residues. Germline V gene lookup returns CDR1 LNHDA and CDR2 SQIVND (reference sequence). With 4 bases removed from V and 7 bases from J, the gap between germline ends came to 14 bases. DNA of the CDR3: TGTGCCAGTAGTACGGGGCCCTCTAGGCAGCCCCAGCATTTT. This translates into CASSTGPSRQPQHF.

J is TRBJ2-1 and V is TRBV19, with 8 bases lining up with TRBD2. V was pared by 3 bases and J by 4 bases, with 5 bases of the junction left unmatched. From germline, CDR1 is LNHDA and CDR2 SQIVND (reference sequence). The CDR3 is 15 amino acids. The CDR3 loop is CASSIGGGPYNEQFF. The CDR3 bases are TGTGCCAGTAGTATCGGCGGGGGGCCGTACAATGAGCAGTTCTTC.

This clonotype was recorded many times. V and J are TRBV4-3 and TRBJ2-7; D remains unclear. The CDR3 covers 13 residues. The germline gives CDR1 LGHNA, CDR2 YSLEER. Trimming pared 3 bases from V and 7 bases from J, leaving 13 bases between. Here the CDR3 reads CASSQRGSWEQYF. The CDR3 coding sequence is TGCGCCAGCAGCCAGCGCGGTAGTTGGGAGCAGTACTTC.

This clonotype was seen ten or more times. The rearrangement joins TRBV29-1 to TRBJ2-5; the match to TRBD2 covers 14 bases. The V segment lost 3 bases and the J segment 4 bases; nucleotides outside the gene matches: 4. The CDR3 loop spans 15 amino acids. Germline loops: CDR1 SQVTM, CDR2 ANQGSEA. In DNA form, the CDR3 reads TGCAGCGTTGAGGAGACTAGCGGGGGGGCAGAGACCCAGTACTTC. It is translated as CSVEETSGGAETQYF.

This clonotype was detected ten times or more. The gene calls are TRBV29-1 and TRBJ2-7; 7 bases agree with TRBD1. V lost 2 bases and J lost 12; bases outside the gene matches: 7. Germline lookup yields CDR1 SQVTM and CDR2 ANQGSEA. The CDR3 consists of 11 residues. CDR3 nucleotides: TGCAGCGTTGAATTAATGACAGGGCCGTACTTC. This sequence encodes CSVELMTGPYF.